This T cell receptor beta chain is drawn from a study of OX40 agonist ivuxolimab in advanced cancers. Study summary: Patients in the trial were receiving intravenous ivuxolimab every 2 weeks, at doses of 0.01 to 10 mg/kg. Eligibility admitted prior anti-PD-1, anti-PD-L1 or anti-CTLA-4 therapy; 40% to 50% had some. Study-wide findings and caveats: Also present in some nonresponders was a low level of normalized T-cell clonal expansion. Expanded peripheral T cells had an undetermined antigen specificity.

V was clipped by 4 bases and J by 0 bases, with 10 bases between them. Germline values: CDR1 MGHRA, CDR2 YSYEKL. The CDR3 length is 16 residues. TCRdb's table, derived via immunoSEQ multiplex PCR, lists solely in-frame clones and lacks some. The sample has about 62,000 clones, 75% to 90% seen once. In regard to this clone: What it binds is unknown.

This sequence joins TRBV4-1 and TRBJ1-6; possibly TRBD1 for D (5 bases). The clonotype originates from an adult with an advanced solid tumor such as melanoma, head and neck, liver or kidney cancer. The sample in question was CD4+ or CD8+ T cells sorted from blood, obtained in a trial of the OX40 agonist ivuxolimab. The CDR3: CASSPRDRSYNSPLHF. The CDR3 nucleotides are TGCGCCAGCAGCCCAAGGGACCGCTCCTATAATTCACCCCTCCACTTT.